This entry lists 23 T cell receptor beta chains sequenced from one sample in a study of cytomegalovirus exposure and HLA in healthy donors. Only in-frame clones appear in the TCRdb table, and some are missing; sequencing was by immunoSEQ multiplex PCR. The sample yields over 35,000 clones, 85% to 95% seen once. The sequenced material came from PBMCs. Receptor source: a man younger than 30 in good health and CMV-seronegative.

This sequence joins TRBV2 and TRBJ1-2, with D hard to call. Germline CDR1 reads SNHLY; CDR2 reads FYNNEI. Trimming stripped 6 bases from V and 0 bases from J, with 14 bases between. The CDR3 is 15 residues long. In nucleotides, the CDR3 is TGTGCCAGCAGGAGGAACGACGGAGCTAACTATGGCTACACCTTC. As protein: CASRRNDGANYGYTF.

The chain couples TRBV20-1 to TRBJ2-7; D gene unclear. CDR3 length: 11 amino acids. Trimming took 6 bases from V and 3 from J, leaving 9 bases between them. Germline CDR1 DFQATT, CDR2 SNEGSKA (reference sequence). The CDR3 nucleotides are TGCAGTGCACCAGTAAACTACGAGCAGTACTTC. Protein: CSAPVNYEQYF.

This chain uses TRBV28 with TRBJ1-1, with D unresolved. This CDR3 is built from 12 residues. Between the trimmed V and J ends, which lost 1 base and 3 bases, there was a span of 3 bases. Germline-derived CDR1 and CDR2 are MDHEN and SYDVKM. The CDR3 region is CASSLSYTEAFF. In nucleotides, the CDR3 is TGTGCCAGCAGTTTATCCTACACTGAAGCTTTCTTT.

The V gene is TRBV15, the J gene TRBJ2-7; a possible D gene is TRBD1 (5 bases). This CDR3 is 14 amino acids long. CDR1 and CDR2 from the germline V gene are LNHNV and YYDKDF (reference sequence). V was clipped by 2 bases and J by 5 bases, with 13 bases between them. The CDR3 spells CATSRTKGVNEQYF. The CDR3 region has the DNA TGTGCCACCAGCAGAACTAAAGGGGTCAACGAGCAGTACTTC.

The chain recombines TRBV5-5 with TRBJ1-2, with TRBD1 identical over 10 bases. The CDR3 loop spans 15 amino acids. J gave up 4 bases and V 4 bases, and 7 bases lay outside the gene matches. Looked up from germline, CDR1 is SGHKS and CDR2 is YYEKEE (reference sequence). This CDR3 reads CASSQGQGIAYGYTF. For the CDR3, the DNA is TGTGCCAGCAGCCAGGGACAGGGGATAGCCTATGGCTACACCTTC.

In this sample, this clone turned up a few times. Distinct nucleotide sequences in the sample also encode this CDR3. The CDR3: CASSLVSGGTDTQYF. The CDR3 DNA is TGCGCCAGCAGCTTGGTCAGCGGTGGCACAGATACGCAGTATTTT. The chain has TRBV5-1 and TRBJ2-3, with a possible D match to TRBD2 (5 bases). Germline V gene sequence: CDR1 SGHRS, CDR2 YFSETQ. Deletions cut 0 bases from V and 1 base from J, with 9 bases between. The CDR3 covers 15 residues.

The chain uses TRBV5-4 and TRBJ2-2; D perhaps matches TRBD2 (5 bases). From germline, CDR1 is SGHNT and CDR2 YYREEE (reference sequence). This CDR3 has 15 residues. The V end lost 2 bases, the J end lost 0 bases, and 8 bases lay between the germline ends. The CDR3 is CASSFGSTNTGELFF. In nucleotides, the CDR3 is TGTGCCAGCAGCTTTGGGAGTACGAACACCGGGGAGCTGTTTTTT. The variable domain in full, completed from reference TRBV5-4 and TRBJ2-2, reads ETGVTQSPTHLIKTRGQQVTLRCSSQSGHNTVSWYQQALGQGPQFIFQYYREEENGRGNFPPRFSGLQFPNYSSELNVNALELDDSALYLCASSFGSTNTGELFFGEGSRLTVL.

The V call is TRBV5-4, the J call TRBJ1-2, with a possible D match to TRBD1 (6 bases). The CDR3 length is 14 residues. V lost 1 base to trimming and J lost 3 bases, with 10 bases between them. Germline-derived CDR1 and CDR2 are SGHNT and YYREEE (reference sequence). The DNA for the CDR3 is TGTGCCAGCAGCTTGACACAGGGTCACTATGGCTACACCTTC. It specifies CASSLTQGHYGYTF.

The J gene is TRBJ1-2, the V gene TRBV11-2; maybe TRBD1 (6 bases). There are 12 residues in the CDR3. Trimming left V 0 bases short and J 7 bases short, with 6 bases between. Germline V gene sequence: CDR1 SGHAT, CDR2 FQNNGV. For the CDR3, the DNA is TGTGCCAGCAGCTTAGAAGGGGGTGGCTACACCTTC. Its protein product is CASSLEGGGYTF.

The chain recombines TRBV4-1 with TRBJ2-7; 9 nucleotides agree with TRBD2. The V gene end was trimmed by 3 bases and the J gene end by 4 bases; junction bases not matched to a gene: 10. Germline CDR1 and CDR2: MGHRA and YSYEKL. The CDR3 length is 16 residues. Here the CDR3 DNA reads TGCGCCAGCAGCCAGGGCCTTGGCGGGGGGGCTTACGAGCAGTACTTC. Translated, it gives CASSQGLGGGAYEQYF.

The chain carries TRBV7-2 and TRBJ1-2; D is unresolved. V was cut by 1 base and J by 4 bases, with 10 bases left in between. Germline loops: CDR1 SGHTA, CDR2 FQGNSA. The CDR3 is 14 residues long. This CDR3 reads CASSLEATLYGYTF. Written as DNA, the CDR3 is TGTGCCAGCAGCTTAGAAGCGACTCTCTATGGCTACACCTTC. Drawing the rest from reference TRBV7-2 and TRBJ1-2, the complete variable domain is GAGVSQSPSNKVTEKGKDVELRCDPISGHTALYWYRQSLGQGLEFLIYFQGNSAPDKSGLPSDRFSAERTGGSVSTLTIQRTQQEDSAVYLCASSLEATLYGYTFGSGTRLTVV.

The genes are TRBV10-2 and TRBJ1-1; 9 bases align to TRBD1. This CDR3 spans 14 amino acids. The V gene end was trimmed by 8 bases and the J gene end by 6 bases; junction bases not matched to a gene: 10. The germline gives CDR1 WSHSY, CDR2 SAAADI. The CDR3 nucleotides are TGCGCCAGCGGAAACAGGGGGCGCGTCCCTGAAGCTTTCTTT. Translating gives CASGNRGRVPEAFF.

The V gene is TRBV29-1, the J gene TRBJ2-5; unclear D gene. Germline loops: CDR1 SQVTM, CDR2 ANQGSEA. The CDR3 runs to 11 residues. The ends were cut back, 4 bases at V and 4 bases at J, with 7 bases in the middle. The CDR3 DNA is TGCAGCGTTGGAATCGGAGAGACCCAGTACTTC. This translates into CSVGIGETQYF.

This chain joins TRBV27 and TRBJ1-2; D is possibly TRBD1 (6 bases). The germline V gene has CDR1 MNHEY and CDR2 SMNVEV (reference sequence). The CDR3 is made up of 16 amino acids. V lost 3 bases and J 4 bases, leaving 18 bases between the germline ends. The chain's CDR3 is CASSLIGEGGGYGYTF. The CDR3 nucleotides are TGTGCCAGCAGTTTGATAGGGGAGGGGGGGGGCTATGGCTACACCTTC.

The chain links TRBV10-1 to TRBJ1-1; D is unclear. Trimming removed 6 bases at V and 5 bases at J, with 13 bases between. In germline, CDR1 is WNHNN, CDR2 SYGVQD (reference sequence). The CDR3 is made up of 13 amino acids. In DNA, the CDR3 is TGCGCCAGCAGGAGGGCCCTGGGGACTGAAGCTTTCTTT. Translating it yields CASRRALGTEAFF.

V usage is TRBV10-3 and J usage is TRBJ2-7, with D possibly TRBD1 on 5 matching bases. The germline CDR1 and CDR2 sequences are ENHRY and SYGVKD. The CDR3 runs to 14 residues. The V and J ends lost 2 bases and 0 bases respectively, with 8 bases between them. This CDR3 reads CAISEQDNSYEQYF. As DNA, the CDR3 is TGTGCCATCAGTGAGCAGGACAACTCCTACGAGCAGTACTTC.

The chain is built from TRBV5-4 and TRBJ2-1; TRBD1 agrees at 10 bases. Germline V gene data show CDR1 as SGHNT and CDR2 as YYREEE (reference sequence). Trimming at V came to 2 bases and at J to 7 bases, leaving 6 bases not matched to a gene. There are 15 residues in the CDR3. The chain's CDR3 is CASSLGQGELNEQFF. The CDR3 nucleotides read TGTGCCAGCAGCTTAGGACAGGGGGAGTTGAATGAGCAGTTCTTC.

This clone was detected only once. The chain carries TRBV7-9 and TRBJ2-2, with 7 bases matching TRBD2. The ends lost 6 bases at V and 2 bases at J; junction bases unmatched: 3. There are 14 residues in the CDR3. CDR1 and CDR2 from the germline V gene are SEHNR and FQNEAQ (reference sequence). CDR3 bases: TGTGCCAGCAGAATAGCGGGTAACACCGGGGAGCTGTTTTTT. Translating it yields CASRIAGNTGELFF. The full variable domain, completed using reference TRBV7-9 and TRBJ2-2, is DTGVSQNPRHKITKRGQNVTFRCDPISEHNRLYWYRQTLGQGPEFLTYFQNEAQLEKSRLLSDRFSAERPKGSFSTLEIQRTEQGDSAMYLCASRIAGNTGELFFGEGSRLTVL.

This chain uses TRBV5-1 with TRBJ2-1, with a possible D match to TRBD1 (6 bases). CDR1 and CDR2 from the germline V gene are SGHRS and YFSETQ. V gave up 2 bases and J gave up 9 bases, with 21 bases separating them. The CDR3 runs 16 residues. As DNA, the CDR3 is TGCGCCAGCAGCTTCAGGGGTGCAGGGGAACGAGTTGAGCAGTTCTTC. Encoded protein: CASSFRGAGERVEQFF.

This chain links TRBV28 with TRBJ1-1; the D gene is possibly TRBD1 (6 bases). The V end was cut by 6 bases, the J end by 7 bases, with 9 bases between. CDR1 and CDR2 from the germline V gene are MDHEN and SYDVKM. The CDR3 runs 11 residues. The CDR3 sequence is CASRGQFEAFF. Here the CDR3 DNA reads TGTGCCAGCAGAGGACAGTTTGAAGCTTTCTTT.

The rearrangement links TRBV6-1 to TRBJ1-2, with 7 bases identical to TRBD1. V gave up 4 bases and J gave up 4 bases; unmatched junction bases: 6. The CDR3 is 14 residues long. CDR1 MNHNS and CDR2 SASEGT come from the germline V gene. CDR3 coding DNA: TGTGCCAGCAGTGTAAGCAGGGGGGTCTATGGCTACACCTTC. Amino acids: CASSVSRGVYGYTF.

The CDR3 nucleotides read TGTGCCAGCAGTCGGGGGGGGGACACTGAAGCTTTCTTT. Amino acid sequence: CASSRGGDTEAFF. The chain has TRBV5-5 and TRBJ1-1; TRBD1 is a possible D gene (5 bases). This CDR3 comprises 13 residues. Trimming removed 5 bases at V and 3 bases at J, with 11 bases between. Per the germline V gene, CDR1 is SGHKS and CDR2 is YYEKEE (reference sequence).

The V call is TRBV5-1, the J call TRBJ2-7, with a weak D call TRBD1 (6 bases). V gave up 0 bases and J gave up 5 bases, with 9 bases separating them. The CDR3 consists of 13 residues. From germline, CDR1 is SGHRS and CDR2 YFSETQ. Written as DNA, the CDR3 is TGCGCCAGCAGCTTGGACAGGGCTGACGAGCAGTACTTC. Translating gives CASSLDRADEQYF.